This TCR beta chain was recovered during a study of CD8+ T cells in alopecia areata. Study-level points and caveats: Higher clonality than in normal scalp was seen in lesional scalp, especially alopecia totalis/universalis.

RNA was extracted and reverse transcribed into cDNA as the sequencing template. Produced via immunoSEQ multiplex PCR; TCRdb's table is partial and in-frame only. The data contain around 190,000 clones, under 80% of them seen just once; the ten biggest clones take up about 1.3%. The CDR3 is made up of 14 amino acids. The V gene's germline CDR1 is SEHNR and CDR2 FQNEAQ (reference sequence). J gave up 7 bases and V 5 bases, and 7 bases lay outside the gene matches. This clone was seen only a few times. The antigen is not known. This sample's treatment: oral pan-JAK inhibitor, 5-10 mg twice daily. Both peripheral blood and punch biopsies of lesional scalp skin were obtained from patients who had alopecia areata.

Sequences were derived from CD4+ T cells sorted from blood, sampled at roughly week 49, from a patient treated with tofacitinib. This clonotype was sampled from a human donor with alopecia areata. This chain uses TRBV7-9 with TRBJ2-1, with 8 positions matching TRBD1. CDR3 residues: CASSRDRLENEQFF. The CDR3 bases are TGTGCCAGCAGCAGGGACAGGTTGGAGAATGAGCAGTTCTTC. Drawing the rest from reference TRBV7-9 and TRBJ2-1, the complete variable domain is DTGVSQNPRHKITKRGQNVTFRCDPISEHNRLYWYRQTLGQGPEFLTYFQNEAQLEKSRLLSDRFSAERPKGSFSTLEIQRTEQGDSAMYLCASSRDRLENEQFFGPGTRLTVL.